Sequencing of this TCR beta chain was carried out in a study of blood T cell repertoires in COVID-19. Looking at the study overall: COVID-19 samples collected from the United States, Italy and Spain covered acute and convalescent phases. T cells, B-cell-depleted T cells, or PBMCs provided the cDNA or gDNA that served as material.

Per germline, CDR1 SQVTM and CDR2 ANQGSEA. The V segment lost 4 bases and the J segment 2 bases; nucleotides outside the gene matches: 6. The length of the CDR3 is 14 residues. In the source study's methods: Quantification of nucleated cells was approximated via reference gene primer amplification. Sequencing used immunoSEQ multiplex PCR; TCRdb keeps in-frame clones, though not all of them. That table supplies the V and J calls and clone size; D and trimming were determined from the DNA. The sample includes about 100,000 clones, around 84% seen only once; the top ten take 2.5% to 3.5%. The sample was peripheral blood. This receptor was taken from a man aged 50-60 years with active or convalescent COVID-19. The chain carries TRBV29-1 and TRBJ2-5; 8 bases map to TRBD1. For the CDR3, the DNA is TGCAGCGTTGTACGACAGGGGCGGCAAGAGACCCAGTACTTC. As protein: CSVVRQGRQETQYF.